Sequencing of this T cell receptor beta chain was carried out in a study of cytomegalovirus exposure and HLA in healthy donors. Study details: Ancestry clustering placed roughly four fifths of about 400 genotyped donors in the Caucasian-associated cluster. Overall study results and limits: Some V segments could not be told apart, so they were left out, TRBV6-2 and TRBV6-3 among them.

Concerning this clone: Its antigen is currently unknown.

The PCR used 60 Vbeta and 13 Jbeta primers. Only in-frame clones appear in the TCRdb table, and some are missing; sequencing was by immunoSEQ multiplex PCR. The repertoire has 180,000 or so clones, around 80% of them found once; the top ten carry roughly 1.5%. The CDR3 runs to 14 residues. From germline, CDR1 is SGHVS and CDR2 FNYEAQ. The V gene lost 2 bases and the J gene lost 1 base, with 8 bases spanning the gap. This clonotype was obtained from a man between 18 and 35 years old in good health and CMV-seronegative. V usage is TRBV7-6 and J usage is TRBJ1-1; no reliable D call. Sample: PBMCs. The CDR3 DNA follows: TGTGCCAGCAGCTTATCGTCGTCGAACACTGAAGCTTTCTTT. This sequence encodes CASSLSSSNTEAFF.